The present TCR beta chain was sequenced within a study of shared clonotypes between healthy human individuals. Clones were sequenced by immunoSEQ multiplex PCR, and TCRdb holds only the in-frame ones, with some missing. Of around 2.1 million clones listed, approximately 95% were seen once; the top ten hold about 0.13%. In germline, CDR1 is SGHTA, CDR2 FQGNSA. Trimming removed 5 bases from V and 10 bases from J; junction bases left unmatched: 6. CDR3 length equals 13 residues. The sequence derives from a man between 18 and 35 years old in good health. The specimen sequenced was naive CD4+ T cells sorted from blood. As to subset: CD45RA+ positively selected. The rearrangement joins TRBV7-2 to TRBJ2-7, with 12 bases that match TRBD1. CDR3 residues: CASSPGQGASQYF. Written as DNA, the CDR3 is TGTGCCAGCAGCCCGGGACAGGGGGCATCACAGTACTTC.